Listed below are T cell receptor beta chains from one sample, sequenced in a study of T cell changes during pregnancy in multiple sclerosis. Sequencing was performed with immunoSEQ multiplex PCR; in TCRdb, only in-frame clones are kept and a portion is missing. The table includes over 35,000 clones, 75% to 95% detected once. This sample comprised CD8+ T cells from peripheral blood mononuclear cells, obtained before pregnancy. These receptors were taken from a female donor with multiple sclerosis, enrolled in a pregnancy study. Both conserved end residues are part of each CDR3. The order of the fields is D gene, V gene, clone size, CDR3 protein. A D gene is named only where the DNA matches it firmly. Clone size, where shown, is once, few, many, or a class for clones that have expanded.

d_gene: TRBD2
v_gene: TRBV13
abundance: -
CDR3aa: CASSGGLAGEFEQFF

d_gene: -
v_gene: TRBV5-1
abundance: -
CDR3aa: CASSTNGGPYNEQFF

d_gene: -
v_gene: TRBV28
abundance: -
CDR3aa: CASSLQGSQPQHF

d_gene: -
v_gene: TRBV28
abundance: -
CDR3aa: CASNALEGSYEQYF

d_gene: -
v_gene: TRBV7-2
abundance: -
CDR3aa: CASRTEGHGTDTQYF

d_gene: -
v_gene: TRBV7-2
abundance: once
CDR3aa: CASATPGATSEAFF

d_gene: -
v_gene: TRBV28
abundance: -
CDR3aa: CASSFDNYNEQFF

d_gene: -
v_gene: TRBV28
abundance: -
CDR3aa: CASSLSGRTNTGELFF

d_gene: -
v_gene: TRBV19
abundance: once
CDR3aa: CASSQEDKLFF

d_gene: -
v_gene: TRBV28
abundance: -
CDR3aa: CASSSAWLSDRSGEKLFF

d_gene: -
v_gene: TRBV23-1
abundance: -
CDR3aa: CASNIKRGQNTEAFF

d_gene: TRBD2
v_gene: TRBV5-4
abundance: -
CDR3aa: CASSLVAGDTYEQYF

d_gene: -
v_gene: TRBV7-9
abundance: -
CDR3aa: CASSLMAGHSYEQYF

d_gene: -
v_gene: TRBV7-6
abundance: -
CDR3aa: CASQDREGAYEQHF

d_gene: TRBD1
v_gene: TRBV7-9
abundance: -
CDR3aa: CASSPNTGGSYEQYF

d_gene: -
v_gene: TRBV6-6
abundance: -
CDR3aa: CASSFPGRTQETQYF

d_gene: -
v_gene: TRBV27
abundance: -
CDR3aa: CASSLRGSGSYEQYF

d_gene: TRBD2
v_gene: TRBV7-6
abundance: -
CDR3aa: CASSAAGLAGVVTGELFF

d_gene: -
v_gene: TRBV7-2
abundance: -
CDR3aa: CASSPMGGTEAFF

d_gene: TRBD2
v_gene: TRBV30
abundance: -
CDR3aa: CAWSPPSGFHEQYF

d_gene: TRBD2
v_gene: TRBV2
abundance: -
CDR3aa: CASSPSGDYEQFF

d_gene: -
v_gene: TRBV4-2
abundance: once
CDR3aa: CASSLPEKSYTF

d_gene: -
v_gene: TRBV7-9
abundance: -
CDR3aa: CASSPRVKDTQYF

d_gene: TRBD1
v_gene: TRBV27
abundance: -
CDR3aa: CASSSGTGSQPQHF

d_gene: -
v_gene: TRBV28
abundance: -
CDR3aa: CASNRGVAVTQYF

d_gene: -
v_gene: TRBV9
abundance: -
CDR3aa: CASSVAWETDTQYF

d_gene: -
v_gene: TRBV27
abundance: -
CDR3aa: CASSRWSGYEQYF

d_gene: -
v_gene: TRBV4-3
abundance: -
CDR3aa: CASRPGRGRAGYTF

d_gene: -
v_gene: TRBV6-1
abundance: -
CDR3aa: CASSDDWGVNTEAFF

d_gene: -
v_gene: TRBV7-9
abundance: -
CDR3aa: CASSLLVNYEQYF

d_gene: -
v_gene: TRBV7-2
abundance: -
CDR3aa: CASTRRFGSPGNTEAFF

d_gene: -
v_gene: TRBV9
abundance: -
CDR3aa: CASSPPGLGGYTF

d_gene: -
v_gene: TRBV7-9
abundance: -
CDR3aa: CASSSDSGNQETQYF

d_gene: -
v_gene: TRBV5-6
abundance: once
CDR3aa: CASSPAGEDNEQFF

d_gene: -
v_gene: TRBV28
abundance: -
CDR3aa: CASRVTGVTEAFF

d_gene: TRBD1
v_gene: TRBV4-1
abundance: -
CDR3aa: CASSPIRTGPSYEQYF

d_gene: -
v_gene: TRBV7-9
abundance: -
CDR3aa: CASSRGLDRYGYTF

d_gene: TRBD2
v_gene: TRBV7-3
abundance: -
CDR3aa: CASSLYGLAESTDTQYF

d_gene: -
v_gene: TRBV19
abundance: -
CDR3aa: CASSIGHGSSYNEQFF

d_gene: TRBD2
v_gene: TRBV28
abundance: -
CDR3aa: CASRSGTEADTQYF

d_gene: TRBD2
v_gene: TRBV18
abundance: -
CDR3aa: CASWGPGGATGETQYF

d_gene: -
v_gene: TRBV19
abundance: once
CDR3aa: CASSIDLLLGGGLDQEGSEQYF

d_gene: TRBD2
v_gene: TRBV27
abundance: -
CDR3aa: CASSLTSGGYEQYF

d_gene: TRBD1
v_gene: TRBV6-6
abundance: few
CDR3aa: CASTPATGGGEDTIYF

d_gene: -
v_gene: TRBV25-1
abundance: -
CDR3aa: CASSETAGLFDEQFF